Below are 14 T cell receptor beta chains sequenced from a single sample in a study of blood T cell repertoires in COVID-19. Data came from immunoSEQ multiplex PCR; TCRdb stores just in-frame clones and leaves some out. The sample lists roughly 60,000 clones; about 82% were seen once. Specimen: peripheral blood. These receptors all come from a human donor in a cohort sampled during active COVID-19.

V usage is TRBV18 and J usage is TRBJ1-5; D unclear. The V end lost 5 bases, the J end lost 5 bases, and 7 bases lay between the germline ends. Germline CDR1 is KGHSH and CDR2 is LQKENI. This CDR3 region has 12 residues. The DNA for the CDR3 is TGTGCCAGCTCATCCCAATATCAGCCCCAGCATTTT. This translates into CASSSQYQPQHF.

The chain carries TRBV29-1 and TRBJ2-3; a possible D gene is TRBD2 (6 bases). The CDR3 totals 14 residues. V gave up 7 bases and J gave up 0 bases, with 14 bases separating them. Germline V lookup: CDR1 SQVTM, CDR2 ANQGSEA. CDR3 protein: CSARTGASTDTQYF. CDR3 coding DNA: TGCAGCGCTCGGACGGGAGCTAGCACAGATACGCAGTATTTT.

V is TRBV4-1 and J is TRBJ2-5, with D possibly being TRBD2 (5 bases). Trimming took off 3 bases at V and 4 bases at J, with 12 bases between the two ends. The germline gives CDR1 MGHRA, CDR2 YSYEKL. The CDR3 consists of 14 residues. CDR3 loop: CASSHVGAGETQYF. Here the CDR3 DNA reads TGCGCCAGCAGCCATGTGGGAGCCGGAGAGACCCAGTACTTC.

The gene calls are TRBV28 and TRBJ1-5, with D possibly TRBD1 on 5 matching bases. The CDR3 covers 13 residues. CDR1 and CDR2 (germline): MDHEN, SYDVKM. V was cut by 3 bases and J by 6 bases, with 9 bases left in between. As DNA, the CDR3 is TGTGCCAGCAGTTTCGGGGGAAGTCAGCCCCAGCATTTT. Its translation is CASSFGGSQPQHF.

The V and J genes are TRBV7-2 and TRBJ1-1, with a possible D match to TRBD1 (6 bases). Deletions cut 5 bases from V and 6 bases from J, with 16 bases between. Germline lookup yields CDR1 SGHTA and CDR2 FQGNSA. The CDR3 runs 14 residues. CDR3 protein: CASSPYKGVAEAFF. CDR3 sequence (DNA): TGTGCCAGCAGCCCGTACAAGGGGGTGGCTGAAGCTTTCTTT.

The genes are TRBV18 and TRBJ2-7; TRBD2 aligns across 7 bases. The germline gives CDR1 KGHSH, CDR2 LQKENI. The CDR3 contains 18 residues. The trim removed 2 bases at V and 7 bases at J, leaving 20 bases unmatched. CDR3 coding DNA: TGTGCCAGCTCACCAGTTCTGAGTCAGGGTCCCGAAGCGGGGGAGCAGTACTTC. Translation: CASSPVLSQGPEAGEQYF. The full variable domain, rest sourced from reference TRBV18 and TRBJ2-7, is NAGVMQNPRHLVRRRGQEARLRCSPMKGHSHVYWYRQLPEEGLKFMVYLQKENIIDESGMPKERFSAEFPKEGPSILRIQQVVRGDSAAYFCASSPVLSQGPEAGEQYFGPGTRLTVT.

The chain employs TRBV6-6 and TRBJ2-7; D may be TRBD1 (6 bases). The germline gives CDR1 MNHNY, CDR2 SVGAGI (reference sequence). With 6 bases removed from V and 3 bases from J, the gap between germline ends came to 15 bases. The CDR3 runs to 14 residues. The CDR3 DNA sequence: TGTGCCAGCAGCCCCCCCCGGGACAACTACGAGCAGTACTTC. Translating it yields CASSPPRDNYEQYF.

This clone was counted once. The J gene is TRBJ1-2, the V gene TRBV9, with D possibly TRBD1 on 6 matching bases. The CDR3 runs 15 residues. V was shortened by 0 bases and J by 4 bases, with 13 bases between the two germline ends. Per germline, CDR1 SGDLS and CDR2 YYNGEE. CDR3 region: CASSVEGGLVYGYTF. CDR3 coding DNA: TGTGCCAGCAGCGTAGAGGGGGGGCTAGTCTATGGCTACACCTTC.

The V gene is TRBV5-1, the J gene TRBJ2-2, with TRBD1 matching over 9 bases. The CDR3 totals 18 residues. Germline V gene data show CDR1 as SGHRS and CDR2 as YFSETQ. After removal of 3 bases from V and 4 bases from J, the junction contained 13 bases not matched to a gene. This CDR3 is CASSSGTGSWRSTGELFF. The DNA of the CDR3 is TGCGCCAGCAGCTCCGGGACAGGGTCATGGAGGAGCACCGGGGAGCTGTTTTTT.

This chain joins TRBV28 and TRBJ1-1; unclear D gene. Germline V CDR1 and CDR2: MDHEN, SYDVKM. The CDR3 sequence is 12 residues long. Trimming shortened V by 3 bases and J by 6 bases, and 8 bases separated the two germline ends. The CDR3 here is CASSLQSSEAFF. For the CDR3, the DNA is TGTGCCAGCAGTTTGCAGTCTTCTGAAGCTTTCTTT.

This chain joins TRBV29-1 and TRBJ2-3, with 8 nucleotides matching TRBD2. The CDR3 contains 15 residues. Germline assignment: CDR1 SQVTM and CDR2 ANQGSEA. The junction had 12 bases not matched to a gene; V was cut back by 8 bases and J by 2 bases. The CDR3 DNA reads TGCAGCTTCGCTGGAGTAGCGGGGTCCACAGATACGCAGTATTTT. This codes for CSFAGVAGSTDTQYF.

The chain employs TRBV7-2 and TRBJ1-5, with 8 bases lining up with TRBD1. J was trimmed by 0 bases and V by 5 bases; bases with no gene match: 9. From germline, CDR1 is SGHTA and CDR2 FQGNSA. This CDR3 contains 17 residues. The CDR3: CASSLRDRTYSNQPQHF. For the CDR3, the DNA is TGTGCCAGCAGCCTCCGGGACAGGACCTATAGCAATCAGCCCCAGCATTTT.

The gene calls are TRBV27 and TRBJ1-2; the match to TRBD1 covers 8 bases. Germline CDR1 reads MNHEY; CDR2 reads SMNVEV (reference sequence). V lost 2 bases and J lost 1; bases outside the gene matches: 9. The CDR3 covers 17 residues. The CDR3 loop is CASSLQRQGTLNYGYTF. Written as DNA, the CDR3 is TGTGCCAGCAGTTTACAACGACAGGGGACTCTTAACTATGGCTACACCTTC.

The chain joins TRBV24-1 to TRBJ2-1; 11 bases fit TRBD1. With 2 bases clipped from V and 7 bases from J, the junction kept 6 bases outside the gene matches. The CDR3 runs 16 residues. Germline CDR1 and CDR2: KGHDR and SFDVKD. Written as DNA, the CDR3 is TGTGCCACCAGTGATTCCGGACAGGGGGCGCGGAATGAGCAGTTCTTC. Translation: CATSDSGQGARNEQFF.